A single sample gave rise to the 26 T cell receptor beta chains below, sequenced in a study of blood T cell repertoires in COVID-19. The method was immunoSEQ multiplex PCR; TCRdb's version includes in-frame clones alone and lacks a portion of them. The table lists 70,000 or so clones, 88% of them singletons. Source material: peripheral blood. These receptors all come from a human donor in a cohort sampled during active COVID-19.

This chain connects TRBV3-1 (or the pseudogene TRBV3-2) to TRBJ1-1; D gene unclear. Germline values: CDR1 LGHDT, CDR2 YNNKEL (reference sequence). V lost 5 bases and J lost 3, with 7 bases in between. The CDR3 totals 12 residues. The CDR3 reads CASSSRYTEAFF. CDR3 DNA sequence: TGTGCCAGCAGCTCCCGGTACACTGAAGCTTTCTTT.

V usage is TRBV7-9 and J usage is TRBJ2-1, with D possibly matching TRBD1 (5 bases). Germline-derived CDR1 and CDR2 are SEHNR and FQNEAQ (reference sequence). CDR3 size: 12 residues. Trimming took off 11 bases at V and 6 bases at J, with 14 bases between the two ends. CDR3 DNA: TGTGCCTTCGGTAAGGGGCTCAATGAGCAGTTCTTC. The encoded protein is CAFGKGLNEQFF.

The rearrangement links TRBV29-1 to TRBJ1-1; possibly TRBD1 for D (6 bases). The V gene lost 4 bases and the J gene lost 11 bases, with 11 bases spanning the gap. Germline values: CDR1 SQVTM, CDR2 ANQGSEA. The CDR3 runs 10 residues. In DNA, the CDR3 is TGCAGCGTTGTCAGGGGTTGGGCTTTCTTT. It specifies CSVVRGWAFF.

The rearrangement joins TRBV28 to TRBJ2-3; TRBD1 might be the D (7 bases). CDR1 and CDR2 from the germline V gene are MDHEN and SYDVKM. There are 16 residues in the CDR3. V was trimmed by 6 bases and J by 6 bases, leaving 22 bases between them. CDR3 DNA sequence: TGTGCCAGCAGCGACTCGGGACTCCCCAGGGGGGATACGCAGTATTTT. It codes for CASSDSGLPRGDTQYF.

This rearrangement joins TRBV7-2 to TRBJ2-7, with TRBD2 matching 16 bases. V was pared by 5 bases and J by 0 bases, with 4 bases of the junction left unmatched. Germline CDR1 is SGHTA and CDR2 is FQGNSA. The CDR3 is 17 amino acids. CDR3 region: CASSGGLAGGPSYEQYF. DNA for the CDR3: TGTGCCAGCAGCGGGGGACTAGCGGGAGGGCCCTCCTACGAGCAGTACTTC. The full variable domain, its missing parts supplied by reference TRBV7-2 and TRBJ2-7, is GAGVSQSPSNKVTEKGKDVELRCDPISGHTALYWYRQSLGQGLEFLIYFQGNSAPDKSGLPSDRFSAERTGGSVSTLTIQRTQQEDSAVYLCASSGGLAGGPSYEQYFGPGTRLTVT.

V usage is TRBV28 and J usage is TRBJ2-2; D is unresolved. The CDR3 consists of 14 residues. Germline V gene sequence: CDR1 MDHEN, CDR2 SYDVKM. V dropped 7 bases and J dropped 0 bases, with 9 bases sitting between them. CDR3 sequence (DNA): TGTGCCAGCATCGACAATTCGAACACCGGGGAGCTGTTTTTT. This translates into CASIDNSNTGELFF.

This clone appeared once. This chain connects TRBV10-3 to TRBJ2-5; 14 positions agree with TRBD2. Unmatched junction bases numbered 10, after V lost 2 bases and J lost 2 bases. The CDR3 runs to 19 residues. Germline CDR1 is ENHRY and CDR2 is SYGVKD. This CDR3 is CAISEPGLAGERGQETQYF. In DNA, the CDR3 is TGTGCCATCAGTGAGCCGGGACTAGCGGGGGAAAGGGGGCAAGAGACCCAGTACTTC.

The chain combines TRBV7-2 with TRBJ2-1, with 10 bases that match TRBD2. After removal of 4 bases from V and 9 bases from J, the junction contained 3 bases not matched to a gene. CDR3 length: 13 amino acids. The germline V gene has CDR1 SGHTA and CDR2 FQGNSA. Here the CDR3 DNA reads TGTGCCAGCAGCTCAAAGCGGGAGGGTGAGCAGTTCTTC. Its protein product is CASSSKREGEQFF.

The gene calls are TRBV4-1 and TRBJ2-7; 8 bases match TRBD2. Germline CDR1 and CDR2: MGHRA and YSYEKL. V was clipped by 8 bases and J by 3 bases; unmatched bases: 12. The CDR3 has 15 amino acids. The CDR3 DNA is TGCGCCAGCGCGTGGGAACGGGCGGGAGGCTACGAGCAGTACTTC. It specifies CASAWERAGGYEQYF.

This chain links TRBV6-4 with TRBJ2-3; a weak D match, TRBD2 (6 bases). Looked up from germline, CDR1 is MRHNA and CDR2 is SNTAGT. This CDR3 is 16 amino acids long. Trimming cost V 10 bases and J 0 bases, with 20 bases left between them. CDR3 coding DNA: TGTGCCACCTCCCGGTGGGGGGACTTTAGCACAGATACGCAGTATTTT. Translating gives CATSRWGDFSTDTQYF.

V usage is TRBV7-9 and J usage is TRBJ2-1; 7 bases are shared with TRBD1. Trimming at V came to 0 bases and at J to 13 bases, leaving 6 bases not matched to a gene. There are 13 residues in the CDR3. Per the germline V gene, CDR1 is SEHNR and CDR2 is FQNEAQ (reference sequence). The CDR3 is CASSLALLGGQFF. Here the CDR3 DNA reads TGTGCCAGCAGCTTAGCGCTCCTAGGGGGCCAGTTCTTC.

The chain carries TRBV5-5 and TRBJ2-3, with a tentative D call TRBD2 (5 bases). CDR3 size: 14 residues. Germline CDR1 is SGHKS and CDR2 is YYEKEE (reference sequence). Trimming pared 1 base from V and 2 bases from J, leaving 8 bases between. CDR3 in DNA: TGTGCCAGCAGCTTGAGCGGATTCACAGATACGCAGTATTTT. Amino acids: CASSLSGFTDTQYF. The entire variable domain, with the rest obtained from reference TRBV5-5 and TRBJ2-3, is as follows: DAGVTQSPTHLIKTRGQQVTLRCSPISGHKSVSWYQQVLGQGPQFIFQYYEKEERGRGNFPDRFSARQFPNYSSELNVNALLLGDSALYLCASSLSGFTDTQYFGPGTRLTVL.

V gene TRBV9 combines with J gene TRBJ2-5, with TRBD1 identical over 9 bases. This CDR3 is built from 16 residues. CDR1 and CDR2 (germline): SGDLS, YYNGEE. Trimming removed 4 bases from V and 2 bases from J; junction bases left unmatched: 9. The CDR3 protein is CASSPRDRAGQETQYF. The CDR3 DNA reads TGTGCCAGCAGCCCACGGGACAGGGCAGGGCAAGAGACCCAGTACTTC.

V gene TRBV6-1 combines with J gene TRBJ1-2, with D possibly TRBD1 on 5 matching bases. The CDR3 runs 16 residues. Between the trimmed V and J ends, which lost 3 bases and 5 bases, there was a span of 19 bases. Germline CDR1 MNHNS, CDR2 SASEGT. The CDR3 region has the DNA TGTGCCAGCAGTGATTCAGGGATAGAGAGCGCTTATGGCTACACCTTC. Its translation: CASSDSGIESAYGYTF.

The chain joins TRBV24-1 to TRBJ2-1; 8 bases match TRBD1. The CDR3 spans 15 residues. Germline V lookup: CDR1 KGHDR, CDR2 SFDVKD. V lost 4 bases and J lost 8; bases outside the gene matches: 9. CDR3 DNA: TGTGCCACCAGTGACATTCAGGGGGCGAGAGATGAGCAGTTCTTC. Its protein product is CATSDIQGARDEQFF.

The rearrangement links TRBV21-1 to TRBJ2-7; TRBD2, as called in the table, went unchecked against the DNA. TRBV21-1 is recorded as a pseudogene. The CDR3 runs 16 residues. The CDR3 DNA follows: TGTGCCAGCAGCAAAACTAGCGGGATAAGGCCCTACGAGCAGTACGTC. Residues: CASSKTSGIRPYEQYV.

The chain links TRBV29-1 to TRBJ2-3; D is unresolved. The CDR3 sequence is 14 residues long. Trimming pared 2 bases from V and 2 bases from J, leaving 11 bases between. Looked up from germline, CDR1 is SQVTM and CDR2 is ANQGSEA. CDR3 amino acids: CSVEPPSSTDTQYF. Here the CDR3 DNA reads TGCAGCGTTGAACCCCCTTCCTCCACAGATACGCAGTATTTT.

The V gene is TRBV6-5, the J gene TRBJ2-1; TRBD2 is a possible D gene (7 bases). V was pared by 6 bases and J by 7 bases, with 16 bases between. Germline V gives CDR1 MNHEY, CDR2 SVGAGI. This CDR3 region has 14 residues. For the CDR3, the DNA is TGTGCCAGCAGCCGACTAGGGGGGGGGAATGAGCAGTTCTTC. Translated, it gives CASSRLGGGNEQFF.

CDR3 sequence reads: CASSQYSGSSSGANVLTF. Here the CDR3 DNA reads TGTGCCAGCTCACAATATAGCGGGAGTTCTTCTGGGGCCAACGTCCTGACTTTC. The V gene is TRBV18, the J gene TRBJ2-6, with 9 bases that match TRBD2. V shed 4 bases and J 1 base; nucleotides not matched to a gene: 8. The CDR3 contains 18 residues. CDR1 KGHSH and CDR2 LQKENI come from the germline V gene.

The chain couples TRBV30 to TRBJ1-6; D is perhaps TRBD1 (6 bases). Germline CDR1 reads GTSNPN; CDR2 reads SVGIG (reference sequence). The CDR3 extends over 14 amino acids. The ends were cut back, 0 bases at V and 7 bases at J, with 10 bases in the middle. In nucleotides, the CDR3 is TGTGCCTGGAGTGTAACAGGGTACAATTCACCCCTCCACTTT. It encodes CAWSVTGYNSPLHF. Full variable domain (outside the CDR3, taken from reference TRBV30 and TRBJ1-6): SQTIHQWPATLVQPVGSPLSLECTVEGTSNPNLYWYRQAAGRGLQLLFYSVGIGQISSEVPQNLSASRPQDRQFILSSKKLLLSDSGFYLCAWSVTGYNSPLHFGNGTRLTVT.

The chain recombines TRBV19 with TRBJ1-4; D may be TRBD1 (5 bases). CDR3 length equals 13 residues. Germline CDR1 is LNHDA and CDR2 is SQIVND (reference sequence). The V and J ends lost 4 bases and 4 bases respectively, with 7 bases between them. CDR3 loop: CASSRQRNEKLFF. CDR3 nucleotide sequence: TGTGCCAGTAGTAGACAGCGTAATGAAAAACTGTTTTTT.

The chain couples TRBV11-3 to TRBJ2-5, with 10 bases lining up with TRBD2. This CDR3 contains 15 residues. With 4 bases clipped from V and 2 bases from J, the junction kept 4 bases outside the gene matches. Germline-derived CDR1 and CDR2 are SGHNT and YENEEA. The CDR3 spells CASSSTTSGQETQYF. In DNA form, the CDR3 reads TGTGCCAGCAGCTCGACGACTAGCGGGCAAGAGACCCAGTACTTC.

V and J are TRBV28 and TRBJ2-7, with 9 nucleotides matching TRBD1. Germline V gene sequence: CDR1 MDHEN, CDR2 SYDVKM. The CDR3 is 15 residues long. V shed 6 bases and J 2 bases; nucleotides not matched to a gene: 8. The CDR3 protein is CASSTGGADPYEQYF. Here the CDR3 DNA reads TGTGCCAGCAGCACAGGGGGCGCCGATCCCTACGAGCAGTACTTC. Complete variable domain (other parts from reference TRBV28 and TRBJ2-7): DVKVTQSSRYLVKRTGEKVFLECVQDMDHENMFWYRQDPGLGLRLIYFSYDVKMKEKGDIPEGYSVSREKKERFSLILESASTNQTSMYLCASSTGGADPYEQYFGPGTRLTVT.

The sample holds a few counts of this clone. CDR3 nucleotides: TGCGGCCCCGGGGGGGGCTATGGCTACACCTTC. Its protein is CGPGGGYGYTF. The chain carries TRBV20-1 and TRBJ1-2, with a possible D match to TRBD1 (5 bases). The germline V gene has CDR1 DFQATT and CDR2 SNEGSKA (reference sequence). The CDR3 consists of 11 residues.

V usage is TRBV4-2 and J usage is TRBJ2-7, with TRBD2 as a possible D gene (6 bases). CDR1 LGHNA and CDR2 YNFKEQ come from the germline V gene. V was trimmed by 0 bases and J by 0 bases, leaving 12 bases between them. This CDR3 is built from 16 residues. The CDR3 region is CASSQDPASVSYEQYF. DNA of the CDR3: TGTGCCAGCAGCCAAGATCCGGCTAGCGTCTCCTACGAGCAGTACTTC.

The gene calls are TRBV30 and TRBJ1-2; D unclear. CDR1 is GTSNPN and CDR2 is SVGIG in the germline V gene (reference sequence). The CDR3 extends over 12 amino acids. With 4 bases removed from V and 4 bases from J, the gap between germline ends came to 10 bases. The CDR3, as DNA: TGTGCCTGGAATCACAGAATCTATGGCTACACCTTC. It translates to CAWNHRIYGYTF.